Listed below are T cell receptor beta chains from one sample, sequenced in a study of blood T cell repertoires in COVID-19. Using immunoSEQ multiplex PCR, the repertoire was profiled, and TCRdb retains in-frame clones only, with some absent. The sample contains under 450,000 clones, 70% to 90% of which appear only once. The specimen was peripheral blood. These receptors were collected from a woman between 55 and 75 years old with COVID-19, enrolled during active disease. Both conserved end residues are part of each CDR3.

V gene	J gene	CDR3 length	CDR3 protein
TRBV3-1/TRBV3-2	TRBJ2-7	13	CASSQPGTYEQYF
TRBV5-8	TRBJ2-3	16	CASSLSLRNRGDTQYF
TRBV5-1	TRBJ2-3	17	CASSLDPGQGAGDTQYF
TRBV7-2	TRBJ2-3	15	CASSLGTSGTDTQYF
TRBV2	TRBJ1-5	14	CASRVTGGNQPQHF
TRBV6-5	TRBJ1-5	15	CASSPGTGANQPQHF
TRBV30	TRBJ1-5	15	CAWTTGSYSNQPQHF
TRBV23-1	TRBJ2-2	14	CASSQSRVTGELFF
TRBV2	TRBJ2-4	16	CATLTPRGGIGNIQYF
TRBV5-1	TRBJ1-3	14	CASRGGRVENTIYF
TRBV19	TRBJ2-5	16	CASTRTSGGLRETQYF
TRBV7-9	TRBJ2-1	15	CASSLVRGRDNEQFF
TRBV7-9	TRBJ2-3	17	CASSQGLAGVSTDTQYF
TRBV7-9	TRBJ1-1	14	CATPIGPGDTEAFF
TRBV5-4	TRBJ1-1	14	CASSWGFWDTEAFF
TRBV5-1	TRBJ2-1	17	CASSLVPGAGLYNEQFF
TRBV5-5	TRBJ2-2	13	CASLTGRGGELFF
TRBV4-3	TRBJ1-1	15	CASSQEGTGNTEAFF
TRBV9	TRBJ2-1	14	CASNPGQGANEQFF
TRBV6-5	TRBJ1-3	14	CASSYSPKGDTIYF
TRBV18	TRBJ1-4	14	CASSTGTGDEKLFF
TRBV11-3	TRBJ2-7	15	CASSLFRTGDYEQYF
TRBV6-1	TRBJ1-1	14	CASSENRGHTEAFF
TRBV2	TRBJ2-3	15	CASSLLAGPTDTQYF
TRBV2	TRBJ1-2	15	CASSEAGTPRNGYTF
TRBV7-3	TRBJ1-2	14	CASSFTGGIDGYTF
TRBV7-7	TRBJ2-5	14	CASSQDRGLETQYF
TRBV11-2	TRBJ2-7	14	CASSLGQANYEQYF
TRBV7-9	TRBJ2-5	18	CASSSKLAGVQYQETQYF
TRBV27	TRBJ1-5	14	CASKKTGGSQPQHF
TRBV2	TRBJ1-4	16	CASSEAAEGTNEKLFF
TRBV5-1	TRBJ2-7	14	CATGEGTATYEQYF
TRBV29-1	TRBJ2-2	14	CSVETSGGTGELFF
TRBV28	TRBJ2-5	16	CASSRARGARQETQYF
TRBV20-1	TRBJ1-2	13	CSANDRGVGGYTF
TRBV2	TRBJ2-1	12	CASSYSYNEQFF
TRBV15	TRBJ2-4	16	CATSRGEGEAKNIQYF
TRBV28	TRBJ1-2	14	CASRDGAREYGYTF
TRBV10-1	TRBJ2-2	18	CASSESPFRTGLTGELFF
TRBV18	TRBJ2-3	15	CASSSTSGVGYTQYF
TRBV14	TRBJ2-1	16	CASSPRGSGGYNEQFF
TRBV6-5	TRBJ2-4	15	CASSSNVGTVNIQYF
TRBV5-4	TRBJ1-2	15	CASRAGGLLNYGYTF
TRBV19	TRBJ2-2	18	CASSTPSLRTENTGELFF
TRBV24-1	TRBJ2-2	17	CATSDPRPRVGTGELFF